The clone carrying this T cell receptor (beta chain) was recorded once. Its antigen is unidentified. Assay used: immunoSEQ multiplex PCR; TCRdb lists only in-frame clones, some missing. The table lists tens of thousands of clones, around 83% of them singletons. The source of the sample is a study of OX40 agonist ivuxolimab in advanced cancers. Looking at the study overall: The patients' treatment was ivuxolimab, an agonistic anti-OX40 (CD134) antibody. Three partial responders included one hepatocellular carcinoma patient and two cutaneous melanoma patients.

V lost 5 bases, J lost 6 bases, and 8 bases lay in between. The CDR3 covers 12 residues. CDR1 SGHTA and CDR2 FQGNSA come from the germline V gene. Study-level points and caveats: Low normalized T-cell clonal expansion was also seen in some nonresponders.

The sequence was obtained from an adult with an advanced solid tumor such as melanoma, head and neck, liver or kidney cancer. This material consisted of CD4+ or CD8+ T cells sorted from blood, taken in a trial of the OX40 agonist ivuxolimab. The chain carries TRBV7-2 and TRBJ2-4, with no clear D. CDR3 coding DNA: TGTGCCAGCAGCCCTGGATTAAACATTCAGTACTTC. Amino acid sequence: CASSPGLNIQYF.